Below are 15 T cell receptor beta chains sequenced from a single sample in a study of CD4+ T cells in melanoma. TCRdb's copy holds only in-frame clones and misses some; the assay was immunoSEQ multiplex PCR. The sample consists of 90,000 to 130,000 clones, about 90% of them appearing once. The source material was peripheral blood. The receptors originated from a human donor with melanoma.

This chain joins TRBV5-4 and TRBJ2-7; TRBD1 might be the D (6 bases). Germline V gives CDR1 SGHNT, CDR2 YYREEE (reference sequence). V lost 0 bases to trimming and J lost 0 bases, with 10 bases between them. CDR3 size: 15 residues. The CDR3 spells CASSLGQASSYEQYF. The CDR3 DNA follows: TGTGCCAGCAGCTTGGGACAGGCGAGCTCCTACGAGCAGTACTTC.

This chain uses TRBV11-2 with TRBJ1-1, with D tentatively TRBD1 (6 bases). CDR1 SGHAT and CDR2 FQNNGV come from the germline V gene. CDR3 length: 14 amino acids. V gave up 5 bases and J gave up 5 bases, with 15 bases separating them. The CDR3 DNA reads TGTGCCAGCAGCCCTATTTCCGGGACAACTGAAGCTTTCTTT. Its translation is CASSPISGTTEAFF.

The V gene is TRBV7-2, the J gene TRBJ2-7; D remains unclear. The germline V gene encodes CDR1 SGHTA and CDR2 FQGNSA. Deletions cut 5 bases from V and 6 bases from J, with 14 bases between. CDR3 length equals 13 residues. CDR3 amino acids: CASSPGLMSEQYF. The CDR3 DNA follows: TGTGCCAGCAGCCCCGGCCTCATGTCCGAGCAGTACTTC.

The gene calls are TRBV5-6 and TRBJ1-1; D not certain. The V and J ends lost 1 base and 5 bases respectively, with 12 bases between them. The CDR3 has 14 residues. Germline V lookup: CDR1 SGHDT, CDR2 YYEEEE. CDR3 amino acids: CASSLPRGETEAFF. In DNA, the CDR3 is TGTGCCAGCAGCTTGCCCCGTGGGGAGACTGAAGCTTTCTTT.

This clone came up once. The chain joins TRBV21-1 to TRBJ1-4. TRBV21-1 has pseudogene status. This CDR3 spans 16 amino acids. The CDR3 loop is CASSRSFFEGNEKLFF. The CDR3 nucleotides are TGTGCCAGCAGCAGATCGTTCTTTGAGGGGAATGAAAAACTGTTTTTT.

The chain is built from TRBV4-2 and TRBJ1-5; D is perhaps TRBD1 (6 bases). The V end lost 2 bases, the J end lost 9 bases, and 26 bases lay between the germline ends. CDR3 length: 18 amino acids. Germline CDR1 reads LGHNA; CDR2 reads YNFKEQ. The CDR3 spells CASSQSSTGGGHLRPQHF. The CDR3 bases are TGTGCCAGCAGCCAATCCTCTACCGGGGGCGGGCATTTGAGGCCCCAGCATTTT.

The rearrangement uses TRBV10-1 and TRBJ2-7, with D hard to call. Germline CDR1 is WNHNN and CDR2 is SYGVQD (reference sequence). The ends were cut back, 5 bases at V and 7 bases at J, with 18 bases in the middle. This CDR3 contains 14 residues. As DNA, the CDR3 is TGCGCCAGCAGTAGCCTCTACCTCGTAAGGGAGCAGTACTTC. Protein sequence: CASSSLYLVREQYF.

The J gene is TRBJ1-6, the V gene TRBV2; D call uncertain. The ends were cut back, 7 bases at V and 5 bases at J, with 9 bases in the middle. Germline-derived CDR1 and CDR2 are SNHLY and FYNNEI. CDR3 length equals 13 residues. The CDR3 DNA is TGTGCCAGCATTCGGGAGGATAATTCACCCCTCCACTTT. Encoded protein: CASIREDNSPLHF.

This clone appeared once. V usage is TRBV25-1 and J usage is TRBJ1-3, with D possibly TRBD1 on 6 matching bases. V lost 1 base and J lost 4, with 11 bases in between. The CDR3 runs 15 residues. The germline V gene encodes CDR1 MGHDK and CDR2 SYGVNS. The CDR3 nucleotides are TGTGCCAGCAGTGAATTGTCAGGGGTCGGAAACACCATATATTTT. Its protein product is CASSELSGVGNTIYF.

This rearrangement joins TRBV27 to TRBJ1-2; TRBD1 aligns across 8 bases. The CDR3 length is 13 residues. In germline, CDR1 is MNHEY, CDR2 SMNVEV (reference sequence). Trimming took 6 bases from V and 8 from J; bases not matched to a gene: 8. CDR3 sequence reads: CASRPDRGGGYTF. The CDR3 bases are TGTGCCAGCAGGCCTGACAGGGGAGGGGGCTACACCTTC.

The chain joins TRBV28 to TRBJ1-1; no firm D call. V lost 7 bases and J lost 1, with 13 bases in between. The CDR3 totals 14 residues. The germline V gene has CDR1 MDHEN and CDR2 SYDVKM. The CDR3, as DNA: TGTGCCAGCACCGGGCTCGGGCCGAACACTGAAGCTTTCTTT. The encoded protein is CASTGLGPNTEAFF. The full variable domain, rest sourced from reference TRBV28 and TRBJ1-1, is DVKVTQSSRYLVKRTGEKVFLECVQDMDHENMFWYRQDPGLGLRLIYFSYDVKMKEKGDIPEGYSVSREKKERFSLILESASTNQTSMYLCASTGLGPNTEAFFGQGTRLTVV.

This chain links TRBV2 with TRBJ2-7; TRBD2 matches at 7 bases. The V gene end was trimmed by 1 base and the J gene end by 3 bases; junction bases not matched to a gene: 12. The V gene's germline CDR1 is SNHLY and CDR2 FYNNEI. The CDR3 covers 17 residues. CDR3 in amino acids: CASSEGAGDAAHYEQYF. The CDR3 DNA sequence: TGTGCCAGCAGTGAAGGGGCGGGGGACGCCGCACACTACGAGCAGTACTTC.

This clone was recorded once. The chain links TRBV6-5 to TRBJ2-7; D is unclear. Per the germline V gene, CDR1 is MNHEY and CDR2 is SVGAGI. Trimming removed 2 bases at V and 7 bases at J, with 15 bases between. The CDR3 totals 14 residues. CDR3 coding DNA: TGTGCCAGCAGTTACCTCCCCGGGTTCAGTGAGCAGTACTTC. It encodes CASSYLPGFSEQYF.

V usage is TRBV7-3 and J usage is TRBJ2-7; no clear D. CDR1 and CDR2 (germline): SGHTA, FQGTGA. The length of the CDR3 is 13 residues. The V and J ends lost 4 bases and 4 bases respectively, with 11 bases between them. CDR3 loop: CASSSQCKYEQYF. The DNA of the CDR3 is TGTGCCAGCAGCTCCCAATGTAAGTACGAGCAGTACTTC.

The CDR3 DNA follows: TGTGCCAGTAGGATGTTTGAGGCTAACTATGGCTACACCTTC. This translates into CASRMFEANYGYTF. The chain couples TRBV19 to TRBJ1-2, with D hard to call. In germline, CDR1 is LNHDA, CDR2 SQIVND (reference sequence). This CDR3 contains 14 residues. V lost 6 bases and J lost 0, with 11 bases in between.